The clone carrying this T cell receptor (beta chain) was observed a few times. The antigen is unknown. In TCRdb, the 5' RACE reads were re-called with MiXCR into one record per CDR3 protein. In the table there are around 300,000 distinct CDR3 sequences, 18% of which are singletons. The data were obtained in a study of T-cell memory formation after mild COVID-19. Looking at the study overall: There were largely donor-specific TCR clusters.

The V gene's germline CDR1 is DFQATT and CDR2 SNEGSKA (reference sequence). The CDR3 has 15 residues. With V trimmed by 7 bases and J by 9 bases, 14 bases remained unmatched. Study-wide points: Mostly located in CM and EM were contracting CD4+ clones, with contracting CD8+ clones located in EMRA. Detection of some responders pre-infection suggested pre-existing cross-reactive memory T cells participated.

Sequenced sample: PBMCs or a T cell subset sorted from them (not recorded which). The rearrangement joins TRBV20-1 to TRBJ2-1; 11 bases match TRBD2. This receptor was identified in a man aged 18 to 29 who had mild COVID-19 (a few samples of this study predate the infection). Cell type and time point are not known. The CDR3 sequence is CSVTLLAGGPGEQFF. CDR3 DNA sequence: TGCAGTGTTACCCTTTTAGCGGGGGGGCCGGGTGAGCAGTTCTTC.